This T cell receptor beta chain is from a study of graft-versus-host responses after intestinal transplantation. Study-wide results and limits: The authors found GvH clones in recipient marrow, some appearing first in ileum or blood.

With respect to this clone: Its antigen is as yet unknown.

Profiling relied on immunoSEQ multiplex PCR, and the TCRdb table lists in-frame clones only, not all of them. This sample yields about 39,000 clones, of which approximately 95% are seen a single time; about 3.5% belongs to the top ten. J gave up 7 bases and V 2 bases, and 7 bases lay outside the gene matches. Per germline, CDR1 SGHRS and CDR2 YFSETQ. The CDR3 runs 15 residues. The gene calls are TRBV5-1 and TRBJ1-2, with 11 bases matching TRBD1. Sequenced material: PBMCs, taken around 720 days after intestinal transplantation. The source of this sequence is a human patient who received an intestinal transplant, so some T cells may come from the graft donor. The CDR3 nucleotides read TGCGCCAGCAGCTTATCTACCGGGACAGGGGGTGGCTACACCTTC. Its translation is CASSLSTGTGGGYTF.